These T cell receptor beta chains were read from a single sample in a study of OX40 agonist ivuxolimab in advanced cancers. Measured with immunoSEQ multiplex PCR; TCRdb has only the in-frame clones, and not every one. The sample shows roughly 95,000 clones, 70% to 90% of them seen only once. The sequencing used CD4+ or CD8+ T cells sorted from blood, collected in a trial of the OX40 agonist ivuxolimab. All receptors derive from an adult with an advanced solid tumor such as melanoma, head and neck, liver or kidney cancer. Both conserved end residues are part of each CDR3. The order of the fields is CDR3 protein, CDR3 DNA, V gene, clone size, CDR3 length, J gene, D gene. The D gene is left open where the match is weak. Expanded clones are given a class, and other clones once, few, many or no size at all.

cdr3_aa: CASSFQRPGGGGELFF
cdr3_nt: TGTGCCAGCAGCTTCCAGCGGCCAGGAGGTGGCGGGGAGCTGTTTTTT
v_call: TRBV7-3
clone_size: .
cdr3_length: 16
j_call: TRBJ2-2
d_call: .

cdr3_aa: CASIGRETDNEQFF
cdr3_nt: TGTGCCAGTATCGGTAGAGAAACCGACAATGAGCAGTTCTTC
v_call: TRBV19
clone_size: .
cdr3_length: 14
j_call: TRBJ2-1
d_call: .

cdr3_aa: CASSSRGQGTQPQHF
cdr3_nt: TGTGCCAGCAGTAGCCGTGGGCAGGGTACTCAGCCCCAGCATTTT
v_call: TRBV6-6
clone_size: few
cdr3_length: 15
j_call: TRBJ1-5
d_call: .

cdr3_aa: CASSTTGVSNQPQHF
cdr3_nt: TGTGCCAGCAGTACGACAGGGGTTAGCAATCAGCCCCAGCATTTT
v_call: TRBV28
clone_size: .
cdr3_length: 15
j_call: TRBJ1-5
d_call: TRBD1

cdr3_aa: CASSYRDRGRNEQFF
cdr3_nt: TGTGCCAGCAGTTACCGGGACAGGGGGCGAAATGAGCAGTTCTTC
v_call: TRBV6-6
clone_size: .
cdr3_length: 15
j_call: TRBJ2-1
d_call: TRBD1

cdr3_aa: CASSLASGVMNEQFF
cdr3_nt: TGCGCCAGCAGCTTGGCCTCGGGAGTGATGAATGAGCAGTTCTTC
v_call: TRBV5-1
clone_size: .
cdr3_length: 15
j_call: TRBJ2-1
d_call: .

cdr3_aa: CASSVLGGSGALGQPQHF
cdr3_nt: TGTGCCAGCAGTGTATTGGGGGGCTCGGGAGCATTAGGTCAGCCCCAGCATTTT
v_call: TRBV6-1
clone_size: .
cdr3_length: 18
j_call: TRBJ1-5
d_call: .

cdr3_aa: CASSPDSSYEQYF
cdr3_nt: TGTGCCAGCTCGCCGGACTCCTCCTACGAGCAGTACTTC
v_call: TRBV18
clone_size: .
cdr3_length: 13
j_call: TRBJ2-7
d_call: .

cdr3_aa: CASSLNQGASSYNSPLHF
cdr3_nt: TGCGCCAGCAGCTTGAACCAGGGAGCGAGCTCCTATAATTCACCCCTCCACTTT
v_call: TRBV5-1
clone_size: .
cdr3_length: 18
j_call: TRBJ1-6
d_call: .

cdr3_aa: CASSGRGLAGGRRLGEQYF
cdr3_nt: TGTGCCAGTAGCGGCCGGGGGCTAGCGGGAGGAAGGAGATTGGGCGAGCAGTACTTC
v_call: TRBV19
clone_size: .
cdr3_length: 19
j_call: TRBJ2-7
d_call: TRBD2

cdr3_aa: CAWDRLQETQYF
cdr3_nt: TGTGCCTGGGACAGACTCCAAGAGACCCAGTACTTC
v_call: TRBV30
clone_size: .
cdr3_length: 12
j_call: TRBJ2-5
d_call: .

cdr3_aa: CASSQGFSGSGGANVLTF
cdr3_nt: TGTGCCAGCAGCCAAGGGTTTAGCGGGAGTGGTGGGGCCAACGTCCTGACTTTC
v_call: TRBV4-2
clone_size: .
cdr3_length: 18
j_call: TRBJ2-6
d_call: TRBD2

cdr3_aa: CASSLASVTGELFF
cdr3_nt: TGCGCCAGCAGCTTGGCTAGCGTGACCGGGGAGCTGTTTTTT
v_call: TRBV5-1
clone_size: few
cdr3_length: 14
j_call: TRBJ2-2
d_call: .

cdr3_aa: CASSLNDRNYNEQFF
cdr3_nt: TGTGCCAGCAGCTTAAATGACAGGAACTACAATGAGCAGTTCTTC
v_call: TRBV11-3
clone_size: .
cdr3_length: 15
j_call: TRBJ2-1
d_call: .

cdr3_aa: CAWSVTGGANIQYF
cdr3_nt: TGTGCCTGGAGTGTGACAGGGGGCGCGAACATTCAGTACTTC
v_call: TRBV30
clone_size: .
cdr3_length: 14
j_call: TRBJ2-4
d_call: TRBD1

cdr3_aa: CASSNQGREQYF
cdr3_nt: TGTGCCAGCAGTAACCAGGGGCGGGAGCAGTACTTC
v_call: TRBV27
clone_size: .
cdr3_length: 12
j_call: TRBJ2-7
d_call: .

cdr3_aa: CASSSSGNYNEQFF
cdr3_nt: TGCGCCAGCAGCTCTAGCGGGAACTACAATGAGCAGTTCTTC
v_call: TRBV5-1
clone_size: .
cdr3_length: 14
j_call: TRBJ2-1
d_call: TRBD2